Listed here are 5 T cell receptor beta chains from one sample, sequenced in a study of OX40 agonist ivuxolimab in advanced cancers. The table came from immunoSEQ multiplex PCR; TCRdb's copy has only in-frame clones and leaves some out. The table shows approximately 84,000 clones, with roughly nine tenths occurring only once. Source: CD4+ or CD8+ T cells sorted from blood, taken in a trial of the OX40 agonist ivuxolimab. The receptors were gathered from an adult with an advanced solid tumor such as melanoma, head and neck, liver or kidney cancer.

The chain joins TRBV5-1 to TRBJ2-5, with D possibly called TRBD1 or TRBD2 (6 bases each). With 2 bases removed from V and 4 bases from J, the gap between germline ends came to 12 bases. Germline loops: CDR1 SGHRS, CDR2 YFSETQ. This CDR3 has 14 residues. CDR3 coding DNA: TGCGCCAGCAGCTTCCGCAGGGGAGGAGAGACCCAGTACTTC. Encoded protein: CASSFRRGGETQYF. The whole variable domain, filled in from reference TRBV5-1 and TRBJ2-5, reads KAGVTQTPRYLIKTRGQQVTLSCSPISGHRSVSWYQQTPGQGLQFLFEYFSETQRNKGNFPGRFSGRQFSNSRSEMNVSTLELGDSALYLCASSFRRGGETQYFGPGTRLLVL.

The chain links TRBV5-1 to TRBJ2-1; 12 bases line up with TRBD1. Looked up from germline, CDR1 is SGHRS and CDR2 is YFSETQ. This CDR3 region has 15 residues. Unmatched junction bases numbered 4, after V lost 4 bases and J lost 5 bases. This CDR3 reads CASSRGQGANNEQFF. The CDR3, as DNA: TGCGCCAGCAGCCGGGGACAGGGGGCCAACAATGAGCAGTTCTTC.

This sequence joins TRBV27 and TRBJ2-3; 10 bases fit TRBD2. The CDR3 consists of 15 residues. Trimming took 4 bases from V and 7 from J; bases not matched to a gene: 8. Looked up from germline, CDR1 is MNHEY and CDR2 is SMNVEV (reference sequence). CDR3 DNA: TGTGCCAGCAGTTCCTTAGCGGGGGGCAGGAATACGCAGTATTTT. It is translated as CASSSLAGGRNTQYF.

This clone was counted a single time. The J gene is TRBJ2-7, the V gene TRBV14, with TRBD2 identical over 7 bases. With 3 bases clipped from V and 0 bases from J, the junction kept 8 bases outside the gene matches. CDR3 length: 16 amino acids. The germline V gene encodes CDR1 SGHDN and CDR2 FVKESK. The CDR3 DNA is TGTGCCAGCAGCCACGGTCTAGCGGAATTCTCCTACGAGCAGTACGTC. Translated, it gives CASSHGLAEFSYEQYV.

The chain is built from TRBV2 and TRBJ2-3; no definite D call. Trimming removed 6 bases from V and 1 base from J, with 8 bases in between. This CDR3 is built from 13 residues. Germline values: CDR1 SNHLY, CDR2 FYNNEI. CDR3: CASRREGTDTQYF. The CDR3 nucleotides are TGTGCCAGCAGAAGGGAAGGCACAGATACGCAGTATTTT.